This T cell receptor beta chain was identified during a study of T cell repertoires in cytomegalovirus infection. The length of the CDR3 is 15 residues. Germline assignment: CDR1 SGHTA and CDR2 FQGNSA. V dropped 2 bases and J dropped 1 base, with 11 bases sitting between them. This clonotype showed up many times. Its antigen is unknown. In TCRdb, the reads were re-called with MiXCR into one record per CDR3 protein. The table shows approximately 270,000 distinct CDR3 sequences, with roughly a fifth occurring only once. Study-wide findings and caveats: HLA-C-restricted CMV-specific TCR beta clonotypes prevailed in the ex vivo response.

The sample here was cultured PBMCs, taken from culture after CMV antigen stimulation. The receptor's source is a human donor in good health (CMV status not recorded). Some clones in this sample may be carry-over from other donors' samples. The chain is built from TRBV7-2 and TRBJ1-1; unclear D gene. The DNA of the CDR3 is TGTGCCAGCAGCTTATCACCATCCTCGAACACTGAAGCTTTCTTT. Amino acid sequence: CASSLSPSSNTEAFF.